Each of the 16 T cell receptor beta chains below was sequenced from the same sample in a study of cytomegalovirus exposure and HLA in healthy donors (dated by TCRdb to between 2016 and 2019). Library method: the immunoSEQ multiplex PCR assay. The multiplex PCR relied on a mix of 60 forward primers for TCR Vbeta segments and 13 reverse primers for TCR Jbeta segments. Entries here come from immuneACCESS through TCRdb and include only in-frame sequences with V and J called. Some clones fail to appear in such tables; in the studies checked, an unresolved V gene covers under half of the shortfall, and the cause of the remainder is unknown. The sample table lists over 120,000 clones, 65% to 80% of them with a count of one. Of the sample, less than 5% is held by the ten largest clones. Material: PBMCs. These receptors came from a male donor in good health and CMV-seronegative.

The rearrangement links TRBV4-1 to TRBJ1-2; D uncertain. The CDR3 extends over 18 amino acids. Trimming pared 1 base from V and 0 bases from J, leaving 18 bases between. The germline CDR1 and CDR2 sequences are MGHRA and YSYEKL. The CDR3 coding sequence is TGCGCCAGCAGCCAAGGAGAAATGACGTGGGCAGCTAACTATGGCTACACCTTC. Residues: CASSQGEMTWAANYGYTF.

The V call is TRBV6-6, the J call TRBJ2-4, with a weak D call TRBD2 (7 bases). Trimming removed 5 bases from V and 7 bases from J, with 21 bases in between. This CDR3 comprises 16 residues. Germline CDR1 reads MNHNY; CDR2 reads SVGAGI (reference sequence). This CDR3 reads CASSPPDSPGGNIQYF. In DNA, the CDR3 is TGTGCCAGCAGTCCACCGGACAGCCCGGGGGGTAACATTCAGTACTTC.

Details on this clone: One end of the junction is discordant with germline, which a read error may explain. The CDR3 nucleotides read TGTTCCAGCAGCTTTGGGACTAGCGGTATCTCTGGGGCCAACGTCCTGACTTTC. Its protein is CSSSFGTSGISGANVLTF. The V gene is TRBV7-9, the J gene TRBJ2-6, with 11 nucleotides matching TRBD2. Germline assignment: CDR1 SEHNR and CDR2 FQNEAQ (reference sequence). This CDR3 is 18 amino acids long.

V and J are TRBV19 and TRBJ1-5; 8 nucleotides match TRBD1. CDR1 LNHDA and CDR2 SQIVND come from the germline V gene (reference sequence). V gave up 5 bases and J gave up 4 bases; unmatched junction bases: 7. The CDR3 has 15 amino acids. CDR3 loop: CASSDRGLRNQPQHF. CDR3 coding DNA: TGTGCCAGTAGTGACAGGGGTTTACGGAATCAGCCCCAGCATTTT.

The chain has TRBV4-3 and TRBJ2-7; D gene ambiguous. Per the germline V gene, CDR1 is LGHNA and CDR2 is YSLEER. This CDR3 region has 15 residues. Between the trimmed V and J ends, which lost 3 bases and 2 bases, there was a span of 14 bases. CDR3: CASSQVRLDAYEQYF. The CDR3 DNA is TGCGCCAGCAGCCAGGTTCGGCTAGACGCCTACGAGCAGTACTTC.

This clone was seen once. V usage is TRBV25-1 and J usage is TRBJ1-4; 8 bases agree with TRBD1. The CDR3 consists of 18 residues. The V segment lost 4 bases and the J segment 7 bases; nucleotides outside the gene matches: 17. Germline assignment: CDR1 MGHDK and CDR2 SYGVNS. CDR3 loop: CASSGIKGQDFVGEKLFF. CDR3 DNA: TGTGCCAGCAGTGGAATCAAGGGACAGGATTTTGTGGGTGAAAAACTGTTTTTT. Variable domain in full (rest from reference TRBV25-1 and TRBJ1-4): EADIYQTPRYLVIGTGKKITLECSQTMGHDKMYWYQQDPGMELHLIHYSYGVNSTEKGDLSSESTVSRIRTEHFPLTLESARPSHTSQYLCASSGIKGQDFVGEKLFFGSGTQLSVL.

The J gene is TRBJ1-1, the V gene TRBV7-3; weak D call: TRBD1 (5 bases). Germline V gene data show CDR1 as SGHTA and CDR2 as FQGTGA. V was shortened by 2 bases and J by 2 bases, with 15 bases between the two germline ends. The CDR3 has 16 residues. The CDR3 coding sequence is TGTGCCAGCAGCTTAGGACATAAGACGGGCAACACTGAAGCTTTCTTT. This sequence encodes CASSLGHKTGNTEAFF.

CDR3 DNA sequence: TGTGCCAGCAGCCGTTCAGCGGGGGGTTTAGGGGGCACAGATACGCAGTATTTT. Translation: CASSRSAGGLGGTDTQYF. The V call is TRBV7-8, the J call TRBJ2-3; 9 bases fit TRBD2. Losses at the gene ends were 5 bases for V and 1 base for J; bases not matched to a gene: 13. The germline CDR1 and CDR2 sequences are SGHVS and FQNEAQ. The CDR3 contains 18 residues.

In its sample, this clone was seen a few times. The chain is built from TRBV19 and TRBJ2-7; 12 bases are shared with TRBD1. The J segment lost 7 bases and the V segment lost 6 bases, leaving 10 bases of the junction unmatched. This CDR3 contains 15 residues. From germline, CDR1 is LNHDA and CDR2 SQIVND (reference sequence). The CDR3 sequence is CASSPSGQGAREQYF. DNA of the CDR3: TGTGCCAGTAGCCCCTCGGGACAGGGGGCTAGGGAGCAGTACTTC.

This chain joins TRBV16 and TRBJ1-2; no clear D gene. Trimming removed 0 bases at V and 1 base at J, with 9 bases between. The CDR3 is 15 amino acids. Germline V gene lookup returns CDR1 KGHSY and CDR2 FQNENV. CDR3 sequence reads: CASSQSGHNNYGYTF. The CDR3 DNA follows: TGTGCCAGCAGCCAATCGGGCCATAATAACTATGGCTACACCTTC.

V gene TRBV6-6 combines with J gene TRBJ1-1; maybe TRBD1 (5 bases). The CDR3 consists of 12 residues. The ends were cut back, 7 bases at V and 6 bases at J, with 12 bases in the middle. Germline lookup yields CDR1 MNHNY and CDR2 SVGAGI (reference sequence). The CDR3 region has the DNA TGTGCCAGCATGTCGGGGGACGCTGAAGCTTTCTTT. Its translation: CASMSGDAEAFF.

The V and J genes are TRBV6-5 and TRBJ1-1, with D perhaps TRBD1 (5 bases). The CDR3 is 14 amino acids. Trimming removed 9 bases at V and 0 bases at J, with 14 bases between. Germline-derived CDR1 and CDR2 are MNHEY and SVGAGI. The CDR3 sequence: CASHGGVLNTEAFF. The CDR3 nucleotides read TGTGCCAGTCACGGGGGGGTATTGAACACTGAAGCTTTCTTT.

The chain joins TRBV18 to TRBJ1-5; D is unresolved. The CDR3 extends over 13 amino acids. With 5 bases removed from V and 0 bases from J, the gap between germline ends came to 5 bases. Germline V gene lookup returns CDR1 KGHSH and CDR2 LQKENI. The DNA for the CDR3 is TGTGCCAGCTCAACAGATAGCAATCAGCCCCAGCATTTT. Its protein product is CASSTDSNQPQHF.

The V call is TRBV4-3, the J call TRBJ1-5, with no clear D. CDR3 length: 15 residues. Trimming removed 2 bases at V and 4 bases at J, with 12 bases between. The V gene's germline CDR1 is LGHNA and CDR2 YSLEER. This CDR3 reads CASSQFKTGNQPQHF. The DNA for the CDR3 is TGCGCCAGCAGCCAATTTAAGACGGGAAATCAGCCCCAGCATTTT.

The rearrangement joins TRBV7-8 to TRBJ2-7; D perhaps matches TRBD1 (6 bases). The germline V gene encodes CDR1 SGHVS and CDR2 FQNEAQ. The CDR3 is 14 amino acids. Trimming left V 1 base short and J 6 bases short, with 13 bases between. The CDR3 spells CASSLVYRESEQYF. The CDR3 DNA reads as TGTGCCAGCAGCTTAGTATACAGGGAGTCCGAGCAGTACTTC.

The chain recombines TRBV9 with TRBJ2-5; 7 nucleotides agree with TRBD1. Losses at the gene ends were 0 bases for V and 4 bases for J; bases not matched to a gene: 6. Germline assignment: CDR1 SGDLS and CDR2 YYNGEE. The CDR3 is 15 residues long. Written as DNA, the CDR3 is TGTGCCAGCAGCGTAGTTGGCAGGGGGACAGAGACCCAGTACTTC. Translated, it gives CASSVVGRGTETQYF.